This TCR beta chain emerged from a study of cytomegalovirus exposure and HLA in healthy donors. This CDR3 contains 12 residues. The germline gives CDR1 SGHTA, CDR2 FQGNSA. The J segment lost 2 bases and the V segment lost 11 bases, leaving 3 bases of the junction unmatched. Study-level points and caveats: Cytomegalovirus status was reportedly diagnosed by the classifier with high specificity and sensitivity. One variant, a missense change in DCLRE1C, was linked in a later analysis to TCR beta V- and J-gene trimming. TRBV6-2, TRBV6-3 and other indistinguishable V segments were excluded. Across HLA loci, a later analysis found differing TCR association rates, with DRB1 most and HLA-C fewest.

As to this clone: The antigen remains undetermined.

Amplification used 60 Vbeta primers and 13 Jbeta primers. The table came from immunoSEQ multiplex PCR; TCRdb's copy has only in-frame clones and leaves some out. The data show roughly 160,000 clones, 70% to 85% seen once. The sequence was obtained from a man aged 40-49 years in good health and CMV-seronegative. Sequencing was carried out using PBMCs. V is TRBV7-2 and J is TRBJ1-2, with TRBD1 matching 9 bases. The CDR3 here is CAVTGGNYGYTF. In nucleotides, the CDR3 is TGTGCCGTCACAGGGGGCAACTATGGCTACACCTTC. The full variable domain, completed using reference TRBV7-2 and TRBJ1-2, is GAGVSQSPSNKVTEKGKDVELRCDPISGHTALYWYRQSLGQGLEFLIYFQGNSAPDKSGLPSDRFSAERTGGSVSTLTIQRTQQEDSAVYLCAVTGGNYGYTFGSGTRLTVV.